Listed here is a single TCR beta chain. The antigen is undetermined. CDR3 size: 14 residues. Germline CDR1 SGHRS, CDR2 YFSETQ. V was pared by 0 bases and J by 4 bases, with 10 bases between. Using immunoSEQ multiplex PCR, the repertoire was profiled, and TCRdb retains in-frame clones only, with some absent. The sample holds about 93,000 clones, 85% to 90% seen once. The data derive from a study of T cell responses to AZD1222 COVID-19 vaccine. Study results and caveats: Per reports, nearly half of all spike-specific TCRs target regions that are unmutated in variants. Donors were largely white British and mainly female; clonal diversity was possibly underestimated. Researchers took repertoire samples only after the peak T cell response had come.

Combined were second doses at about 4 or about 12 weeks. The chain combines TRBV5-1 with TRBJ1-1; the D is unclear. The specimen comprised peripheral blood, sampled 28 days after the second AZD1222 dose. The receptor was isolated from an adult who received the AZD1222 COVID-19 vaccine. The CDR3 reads CASSLAPGSTEAFF. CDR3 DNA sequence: TGCGCCAGCAGCTTGGCCCCCGGTTCCACTGAAGCTTTCTTT.